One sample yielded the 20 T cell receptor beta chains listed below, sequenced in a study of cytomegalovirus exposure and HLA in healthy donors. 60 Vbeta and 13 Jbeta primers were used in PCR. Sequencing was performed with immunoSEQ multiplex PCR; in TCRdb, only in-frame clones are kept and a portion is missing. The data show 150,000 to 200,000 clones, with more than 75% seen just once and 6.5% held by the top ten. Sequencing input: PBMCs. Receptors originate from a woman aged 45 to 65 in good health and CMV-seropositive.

CDR3 sequence reads: CASSLALGPLWETQYF. The CDR3 DNA reads TGTGCCAGCAGCTTGGCCCTGGGGCCGCTTTGGGAGACCCAGTACTTC. V and J are TRBV5-5 and TRBJ2-5; the D gene is possibly TRBD1 (5 bases). The length of the CDR3 is 16 residues. The germline V and J ends were trimmed by 0 bases and 5 bases, with 17 bases remaining between them. Germline V CDR1 and CDR2: SGHKS, YYEKEE (reference sequence).

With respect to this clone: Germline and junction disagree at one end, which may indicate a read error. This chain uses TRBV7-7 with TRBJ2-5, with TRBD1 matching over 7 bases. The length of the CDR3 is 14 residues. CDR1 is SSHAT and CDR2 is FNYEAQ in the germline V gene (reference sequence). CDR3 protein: CASSSGQPQETQYF. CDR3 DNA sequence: TGTGCTAGCAGCTCGGGACAGCCTCAAGAGACCCAGTACTTC. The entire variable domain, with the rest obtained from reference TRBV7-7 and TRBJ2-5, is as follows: GAGVSQSPRYKVTKRGQDVTLRCDPISSHATLYWYQQALGQGPEFLTYFNYEAQPDKSGLPSDRFSAERPEGSISTLTIQRTEQRDSAMYRCASSSGQPQETQYFGPGTRLLVL.

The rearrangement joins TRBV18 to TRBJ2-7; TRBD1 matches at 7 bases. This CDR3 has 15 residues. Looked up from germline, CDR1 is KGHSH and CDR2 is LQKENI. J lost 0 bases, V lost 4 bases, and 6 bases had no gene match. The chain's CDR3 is CASSLGAGGSYEQYF. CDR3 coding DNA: TGTGCCAGCTCACTGGGGGCAGGGGGCTCCTACGAGCAGTACTTC.

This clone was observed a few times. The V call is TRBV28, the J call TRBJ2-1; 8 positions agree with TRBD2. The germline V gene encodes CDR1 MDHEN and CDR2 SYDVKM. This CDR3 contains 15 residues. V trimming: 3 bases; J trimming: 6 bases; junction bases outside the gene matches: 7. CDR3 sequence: CASSFPRGGRNEQFF. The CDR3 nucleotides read TGTGCCAGCAGTTTCCCACGGGGGGGCCGCAATGAGCAGTTCTTC.

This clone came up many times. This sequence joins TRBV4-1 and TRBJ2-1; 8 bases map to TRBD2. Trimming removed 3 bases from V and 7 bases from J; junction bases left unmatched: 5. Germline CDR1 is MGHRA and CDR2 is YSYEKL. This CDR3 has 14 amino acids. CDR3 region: CASSQSGSQNEQFF. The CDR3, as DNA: TGCGCCAGCAGCCAGAGCGGGAGTCAGAATGAGCAGTTCTTC.

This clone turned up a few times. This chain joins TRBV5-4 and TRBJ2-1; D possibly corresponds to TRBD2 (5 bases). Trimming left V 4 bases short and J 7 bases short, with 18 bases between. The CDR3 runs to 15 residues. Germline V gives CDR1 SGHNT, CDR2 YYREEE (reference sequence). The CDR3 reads CASSPRFLARNEQFF. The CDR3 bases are TGTGCCAGCAGCCCCCGGTTCCTAGCTCGGAATGAGCAGTTCTTC.

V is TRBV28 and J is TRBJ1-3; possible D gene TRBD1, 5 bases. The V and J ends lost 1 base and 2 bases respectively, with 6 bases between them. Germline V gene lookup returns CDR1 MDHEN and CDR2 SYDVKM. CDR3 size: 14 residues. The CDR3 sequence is CASSLSGTGNTIYF. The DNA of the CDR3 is TGTGCCAGCAGTTTATCAGGGACTGGAAACACCATATATTTT.

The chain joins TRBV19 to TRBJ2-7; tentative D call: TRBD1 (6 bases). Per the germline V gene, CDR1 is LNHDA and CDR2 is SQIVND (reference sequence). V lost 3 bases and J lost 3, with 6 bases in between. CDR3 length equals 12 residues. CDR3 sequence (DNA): TGTGCCAGTAGTATGGACAGCTACGAGCAGTACTTC. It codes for CASSMDSYEQYF.

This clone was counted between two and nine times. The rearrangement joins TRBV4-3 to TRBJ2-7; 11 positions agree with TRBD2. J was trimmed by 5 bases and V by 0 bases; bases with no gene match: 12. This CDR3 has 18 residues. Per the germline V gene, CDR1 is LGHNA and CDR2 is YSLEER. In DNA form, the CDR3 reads TGCGCCAGCAGCCAAGATAGTCTAGCGGGGGGCGGGATCGACGAGCAGTACTTC. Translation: CASSQDSLAGGGIDEQYF.

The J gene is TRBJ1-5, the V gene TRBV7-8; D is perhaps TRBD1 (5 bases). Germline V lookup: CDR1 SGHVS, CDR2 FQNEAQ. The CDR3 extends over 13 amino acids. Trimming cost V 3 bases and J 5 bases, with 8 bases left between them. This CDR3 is CASSFGRDQPQHF. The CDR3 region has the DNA TGTGCCAGCAGCTTCGGCAGGGATCAGCCCCAGCATTTT. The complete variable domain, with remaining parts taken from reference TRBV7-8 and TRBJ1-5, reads GAGVSQSPRYKVAKRGQDVALRCDPISGHVSLFWYQQALGQGPEFLTYFQNEAQLDKSGLPSDRFFAERPEGSVSTLKIQRTQQEDSAVYLCASSFGRDQPQHFGDGTRLSIL.

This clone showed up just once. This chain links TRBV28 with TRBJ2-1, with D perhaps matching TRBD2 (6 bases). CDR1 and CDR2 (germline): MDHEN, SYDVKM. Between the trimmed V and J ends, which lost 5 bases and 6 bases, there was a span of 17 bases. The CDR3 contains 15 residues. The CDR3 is CASSPTRLGGNEQFF. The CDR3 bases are TGTGCCAGCAGTCCTACCCGACTAGGTGGCAATGAGCAGTTCTTC.

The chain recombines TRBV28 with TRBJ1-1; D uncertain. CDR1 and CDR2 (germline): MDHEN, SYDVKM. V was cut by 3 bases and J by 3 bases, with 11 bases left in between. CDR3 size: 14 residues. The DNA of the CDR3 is TGTGCCAGCAGTTTGCTCCCGGCGGACACTGAAGCTTTCTTT. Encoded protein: CASSLLPADTEAFF.

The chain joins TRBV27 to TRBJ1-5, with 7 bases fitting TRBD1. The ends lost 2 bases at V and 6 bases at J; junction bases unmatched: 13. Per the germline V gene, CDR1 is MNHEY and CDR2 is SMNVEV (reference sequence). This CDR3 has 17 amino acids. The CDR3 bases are TGTGCCAGCAGTTTAGATCTGACAGGGAGCCGGCGTCAGCCCCAGCATTTT. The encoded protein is CASSLDLTGSRRQPQHF.

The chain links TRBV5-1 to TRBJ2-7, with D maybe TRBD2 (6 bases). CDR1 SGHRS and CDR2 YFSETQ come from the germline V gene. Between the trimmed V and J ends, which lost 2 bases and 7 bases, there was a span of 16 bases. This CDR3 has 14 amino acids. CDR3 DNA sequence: TGCGCCAGCAGCTTTACGGGGGAGGCGTCGGAGCAGTACTTC. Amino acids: CASSFTGEASEQYF. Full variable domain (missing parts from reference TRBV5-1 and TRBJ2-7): KAGVTQTPRYLIKTRGQQVTLSCSPISGHRSVSWYQQTPGQGLQFLFEYFSETQRNKGNFPGRFSGRQFSNSRSEMNVSTLELGDSALYLCASSFTGEASEQYFGPGTRLTVT.

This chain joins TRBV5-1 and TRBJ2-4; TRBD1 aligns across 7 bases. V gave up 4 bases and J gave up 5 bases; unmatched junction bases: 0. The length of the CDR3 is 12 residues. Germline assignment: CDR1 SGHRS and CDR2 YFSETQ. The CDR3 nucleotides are TGCGCCAGCAGCCAGGGGGAAAACATTCAGTACTTC. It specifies CASSQGENIQYF.

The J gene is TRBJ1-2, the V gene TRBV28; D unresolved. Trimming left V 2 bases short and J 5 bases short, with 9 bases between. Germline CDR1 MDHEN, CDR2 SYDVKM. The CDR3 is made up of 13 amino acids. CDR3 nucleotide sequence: TGTGCCAGCAGTTTACTTGCGTCTTATGGCTACACCTTC. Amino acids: CASSLLASYGYTF.

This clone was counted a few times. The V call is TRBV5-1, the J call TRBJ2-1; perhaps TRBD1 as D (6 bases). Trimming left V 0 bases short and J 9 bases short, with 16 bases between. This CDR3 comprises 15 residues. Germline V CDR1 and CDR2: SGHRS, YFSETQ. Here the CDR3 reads CASSLAPVGGSEQFF. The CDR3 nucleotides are TGCGCCAGCAGCTTGGCCCCCGTAGGGGGAAGTGAGCAGTTCTTC.

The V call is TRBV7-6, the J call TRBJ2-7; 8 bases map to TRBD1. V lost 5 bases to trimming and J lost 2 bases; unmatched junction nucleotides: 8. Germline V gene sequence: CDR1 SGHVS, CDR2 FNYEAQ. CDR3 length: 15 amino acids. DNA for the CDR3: TGTGCCAGCAGCATCCGACAGGGGTCCCCCTACGAGCAGTACTTC. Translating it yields CASSIRQGSPYEQYF.

Here the CDR3 reads CASSLAWRGDYEQYF. CDR3 DNA sequence: TGTGCCAGCAGCTTAGCGTGGCGGGGGGATTACGAGCAGTACTTC. This chain uses TRBV11-2 with TRBJ2-7; 8 nucleotides agree with TRBD2. The J segment lost 4 bases and the V segment lost 1 base, leaving 6 bases of the junction unmatched. CDR1 is SGHAT, CDR2 FQNNGV, per germline. The CDR3 covers 15 residues.

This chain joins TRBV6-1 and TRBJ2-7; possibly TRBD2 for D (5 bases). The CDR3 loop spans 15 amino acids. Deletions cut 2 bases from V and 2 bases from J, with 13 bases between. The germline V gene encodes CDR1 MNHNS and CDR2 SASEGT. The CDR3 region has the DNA TGTGCCAGCAGTGAACCCCCCGGGGATACCTACGAGCAGTACTTC. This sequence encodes CASSEPPGDTYEQYF.